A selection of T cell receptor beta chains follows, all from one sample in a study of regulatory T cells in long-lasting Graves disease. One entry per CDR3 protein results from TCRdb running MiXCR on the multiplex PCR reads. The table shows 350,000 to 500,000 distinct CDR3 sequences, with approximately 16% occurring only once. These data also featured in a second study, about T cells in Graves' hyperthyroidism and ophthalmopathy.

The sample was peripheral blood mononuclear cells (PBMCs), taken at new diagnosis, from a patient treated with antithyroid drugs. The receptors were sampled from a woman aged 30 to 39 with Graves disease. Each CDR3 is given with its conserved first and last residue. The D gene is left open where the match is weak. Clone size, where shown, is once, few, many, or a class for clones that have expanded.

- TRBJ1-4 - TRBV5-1 TGCGCCAGCAGCTTGTCAGCCACTCCCGATGAAAAACTGTTTTTT CASSLSATPDEKLFF
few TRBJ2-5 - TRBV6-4 TGTGCCAGCACCAAGGGGCGGCCTCAAGAGACCCAGTACTTC CASTKGRPQETQYF
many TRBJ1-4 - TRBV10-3 TGTGCCATCAGTGAGGGGGCTGAAAATGAAAAACTGTTTTTT CAISEGAENEKLFF
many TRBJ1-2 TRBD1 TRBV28 TGTGCCAGCAGTCCCCTCGGGACAGATAACTATGGCTACACCTTC CASSPLGTDNYGYTF
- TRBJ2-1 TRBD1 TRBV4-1 TGTGCCAGCAGCCAAGTTGGGCGACAGGGGTCCGGTATGGAGTTCTTC CASSQVGRQGSGMEFF
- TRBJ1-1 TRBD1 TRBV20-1 TGCAGTGCTAGCGGCGGGACAGGGCACACTGAAGCTTTCTTT CSASGGTGHTEAFF
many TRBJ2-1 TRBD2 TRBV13 TGTGCCAGCAGCTCCCCCCGGACTAGCGGGAATGAGCAGTTCTTC CASSSPRTSGNEQFF
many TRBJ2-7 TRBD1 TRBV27 TGTGCCAGCAGTCCAGGGACAGGAGCTGAGCAGTACTTC CASSPGTGAEQYF
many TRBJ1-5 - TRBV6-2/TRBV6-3 TGTGCCAGCAGTTACTCGCGGAATCAGCCCCAGCATTTT CASSYSRNQPQHF
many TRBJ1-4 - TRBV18 TGTGCCAGCTCCACCGAATGGGCTAGAAATGAAAAACTGTTTTTT CASSTEWARNEKLFF
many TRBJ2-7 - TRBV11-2 TGTGCCAGCAGCTTGACCAAGTACGAGCAGTACTTC CASSLTKYEQYF
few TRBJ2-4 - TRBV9 TGTGCCAGCAGCGTAAGGTCCGGGGACATTCAGTACTTC CASSVRSGDIQYF
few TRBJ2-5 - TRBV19 TGTGCCAGTTCCCCACTTAGGAGACAGAGCACTCAAGAGACCCAGTACTTC CASSPLRRQSTQETQYF
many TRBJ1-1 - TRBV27 TGTGCCAGCAGCCAGAACCAGGGGACGGGGAACACTGAAGCTTTCTTT CASSQNQGTGNTEAFF
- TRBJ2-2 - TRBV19 TGTGCCAGTGGACCCCGGGGGACCGGGGAGCTGTTTTTT CASGPRGTGELFF
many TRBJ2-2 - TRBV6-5 TGTGCCAGCAGTTATGGGATTGGACAAACTGGGGAGCTGTTTTTT CASSYGIGQTGELFF
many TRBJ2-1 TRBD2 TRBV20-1 TGCAGTGCTAAAGGGACTAGCGGGAGGGCACGGGTTGAGCAGTTCTTC CSAKGTSGRARVEQFF
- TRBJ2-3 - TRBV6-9 TGTGCCAGCAGTTACTTAGTAAGGGATACGCAGTATTTT CASSYLVRDTQYF
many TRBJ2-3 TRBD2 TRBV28 TGTGCCAGCAGTCCCTGGACTAGCGGGAAAATCGGTCAAATCACAGATACGCAGTATTTT CASSPWTSGKIGQITDTQYF
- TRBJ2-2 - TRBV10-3 TGTGCCATCAGGACCCTCGACGGGGAGCTGTTTTTT CAIRTLDGELFF
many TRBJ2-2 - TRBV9 TGTGCCAGCAGCCCCCGGGGATCACGGGGACAGAACACCGGGGAGCTGTTTTTT CASSPRGSRGQNTGELFF
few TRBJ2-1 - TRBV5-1 TGCGCCAGTTCCCCCTCAATCCTCGGGAATGAGCAGTTCTTC CASSPSILGNEQFF
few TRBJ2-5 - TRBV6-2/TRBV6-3 TGTGCCAGCAGCCAAAACCCCGGGACAGCGGGGGAGACCCAGTACTTC CASSQNPGTAGETQYF
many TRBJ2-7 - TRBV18 TGTGCCAGCTCAACCCGGGCCTCGGGAGAGCAGTACTTC CASSTRASGEQYF
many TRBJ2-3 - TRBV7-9 TGTGCCAGCAGCGAGGGGGTGGGGTCCGCAGATACGCAGTATTTT CASSEGVGSADTQYF
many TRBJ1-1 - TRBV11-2 TGTGCCAGCAGCTTAAGGGCAGGGGTGACTTTCTTT CASSLRAGVTFF
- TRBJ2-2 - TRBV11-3 TGTGCCAGCAGCTTTACCCTCCGGGCAGGGAACACCGGGGAGCTGTTTTTT CASSFTLRAGNTGELFF
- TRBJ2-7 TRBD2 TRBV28 TGTGCCAGTGGGCTAGCGGGACCGGGGGAGCAGTACTTC CASGLAGPGEQYF
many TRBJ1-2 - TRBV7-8 TGTGCCAGCAGCTTAGCGCGCGGGGGAGGTTATGGCTACACCTTC CASSLARGGGYGYTF
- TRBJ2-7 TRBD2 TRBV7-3 TGTGCCAGCAGCCTGGGTAGCGGGAGTACTTACGAGCAGTACTTC CASSLGSGSTYEQYF
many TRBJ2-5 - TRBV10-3 TGTGCCATCAGTGGGGATAAAGAGACCCAGTACTTC CAISGDKETQYF
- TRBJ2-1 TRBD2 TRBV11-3 TGTGCCAGCAGCTCCCAGGGACTAGCGGGATCTTATGAGCAGTTCTTC CASSSQGLAGSYEQFF
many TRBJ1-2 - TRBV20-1 TGCAGTGCTAGAGTGACAGACTATGGCTACACCTTC CSARVTDYGYTF
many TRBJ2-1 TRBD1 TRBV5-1 TGCGCCAGCAGCTTCAATCCGGGACAGGGTATAGATGAGCAGTTCTTC CASSFNPGQGIDEQFF
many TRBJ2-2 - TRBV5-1 TGCGCCAGCAGCCCGCCGGGCGGAATTGGGGCCGGGGAGCTGTTTTTT CASSPPGGIGAGELFF
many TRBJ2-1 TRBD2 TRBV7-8 TGTGCCAGCAGCCCGAGAGGCGGGAGACACAATGAGCAGTTCTTC CASSPRGGRHNEQFF
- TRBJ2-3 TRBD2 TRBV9 TGTGCCAGCACCGCGGGAGCGCCGCCAGATACGCAGTATTTT CASTAGAPPDTQYF
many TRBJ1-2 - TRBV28 TGTGCCAGCAGTTTAGGGGCAGCACCAAAGGGGCTCTATGGCTACACCTTC CASSLGAAPKGLYGYTF
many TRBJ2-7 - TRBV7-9 TGTGCCAGCAGCCCCGGGACCAACCCTGCTCATGACTACGAGCAGTACTTC CASSPGTNPAHDYEQYF
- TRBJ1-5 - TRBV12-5 TGTGCTAGTGGTTTGGTAAATGGCCTGGACCCCGGGAGCAATCAGCCCCAGCATTTT CASGLVNGLDPGSNQPQHF
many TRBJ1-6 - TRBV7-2 TGTGCCAGCAGCTTAAGTAGAAATTCACCCCTCCACTTT CASSLSRNSPLHF
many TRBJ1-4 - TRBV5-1 TGCGCCAGCAGCTTACAGGGTTCGGACGAAAAACTGTTTTTT CASSLQGSDEKLFF
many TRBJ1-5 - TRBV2 TGTGCCATCGCGAAAGGAACTTATAGCAATCAGCCCCAGCATTTT CAIAKGTYSNQPQHF
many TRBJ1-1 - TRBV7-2 TGTGCCAGCAGCTTAGAAATCCAGGGGCTTGAAGCTTTCTTT CASSLEIQGLEAFF
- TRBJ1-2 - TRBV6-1 TGTGCCATCCCTGGTGGCTACACCTTC CAIPGGYTF
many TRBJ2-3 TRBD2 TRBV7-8 TGTGCCAGCAGCTATCTACCTACTAGCGGGAGGTCAGATACGCAGTATTTT CASSYLPTSGRSDTQYF
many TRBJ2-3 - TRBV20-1 TGCAGTGCCCCGGCAGGACTAAGCACAGATACGCAGTATTTT CSAPAGLSTDTQYF
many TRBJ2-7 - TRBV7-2 TGTGCCAGCAGCTTCAAGGGCGAGCAGTACTTC CASSFKGEQYF
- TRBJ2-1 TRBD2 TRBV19 TGTGCCAGTAGTATGGCCCCTAGCGGGAGGTGGCAGTTCTTC CASSMAPSGRWQFF
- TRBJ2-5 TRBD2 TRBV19 TGTGCCAGCAGCAGAGGGAGGGATGTGGAGACCCAGTACTTC CASSRGRDVETQYF
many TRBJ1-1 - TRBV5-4 TGTGCCAGCAGCTTGGGTAGAGCTATGAACACTGAAGCTTTCTTT CASSLGRAMNTEAFF
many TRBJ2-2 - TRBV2 TGTGCCAGCAGTGTGATCCCTGGCGTGAACACCGGGGAGCTGTTTTTT CASSVIPGVNTGELFF
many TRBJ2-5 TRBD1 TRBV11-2 TGTGCCAGCAGCTTCCAGTTAGGTCGACAGGGGGGACCTCAGATTGGTAGGTCCCAAGAGACCCAGTACTTC CASSFQLGRQGGPQIGRSQETQYF
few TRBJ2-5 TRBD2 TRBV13 TGTGCCAGCAGCTCGGGACTAGCGGGGAATTTAGAGACCCAGTACTTC CASSSGLAGNLETQYF